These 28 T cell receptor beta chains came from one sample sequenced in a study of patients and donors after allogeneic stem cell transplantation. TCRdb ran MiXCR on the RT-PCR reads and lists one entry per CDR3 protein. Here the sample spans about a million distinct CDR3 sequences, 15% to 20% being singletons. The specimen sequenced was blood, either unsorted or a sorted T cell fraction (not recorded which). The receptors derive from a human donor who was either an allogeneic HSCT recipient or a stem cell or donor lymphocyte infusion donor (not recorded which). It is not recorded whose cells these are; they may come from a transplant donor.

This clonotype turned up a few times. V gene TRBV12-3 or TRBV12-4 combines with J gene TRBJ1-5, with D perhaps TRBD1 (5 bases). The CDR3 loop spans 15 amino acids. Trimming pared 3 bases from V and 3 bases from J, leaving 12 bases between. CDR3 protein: CASSLGGAPNQPQHF. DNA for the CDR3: TGTGCCAGCAGTTTGGGTGGGGCGCCCAATCAGCCCCAGCATTTT.

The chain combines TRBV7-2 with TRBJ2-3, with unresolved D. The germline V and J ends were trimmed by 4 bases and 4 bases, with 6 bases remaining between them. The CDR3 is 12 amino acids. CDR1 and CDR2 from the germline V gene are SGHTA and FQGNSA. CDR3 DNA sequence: TGTGCCAGCAGCTACCAGGCAGATACGCAGTATTTT. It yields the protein CASSYQADTQYF.

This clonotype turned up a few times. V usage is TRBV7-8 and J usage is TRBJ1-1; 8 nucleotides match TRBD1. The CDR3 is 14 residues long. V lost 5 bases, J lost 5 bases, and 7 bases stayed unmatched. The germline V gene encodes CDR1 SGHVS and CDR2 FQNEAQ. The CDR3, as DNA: TGTGCCAGCAGCCCCCGGGGACAGGAAACTGAAGCTTTCTTT. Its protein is CASSPRGQETEAFF.

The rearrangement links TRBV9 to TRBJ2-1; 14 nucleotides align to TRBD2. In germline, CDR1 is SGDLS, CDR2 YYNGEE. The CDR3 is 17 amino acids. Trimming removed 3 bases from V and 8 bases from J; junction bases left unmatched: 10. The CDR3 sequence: CASSASWTSGRRDEQFF. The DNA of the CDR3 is TGTGCCAGCAGCGCGAGTTGGACTAGCGGGAGGCGGGATGAGCAGTTCTTC.

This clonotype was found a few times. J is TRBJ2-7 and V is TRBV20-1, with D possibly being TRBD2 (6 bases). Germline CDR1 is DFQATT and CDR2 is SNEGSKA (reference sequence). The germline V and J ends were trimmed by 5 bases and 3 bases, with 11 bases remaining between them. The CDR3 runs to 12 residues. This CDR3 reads CSAAGRDYEQYF. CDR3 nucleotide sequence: TGCAGTGCTGCTGGGCGGGACTACGAGCAGTACTTC.

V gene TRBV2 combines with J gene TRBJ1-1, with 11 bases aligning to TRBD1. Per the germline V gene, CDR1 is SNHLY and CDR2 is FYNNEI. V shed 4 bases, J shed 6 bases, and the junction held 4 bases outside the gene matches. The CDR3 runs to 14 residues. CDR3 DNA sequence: TGTGCCAGCAGTGCCGGACAGGGGGCGGCTGAAGCTTTCTTT. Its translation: CASSAGQGAAEAFF.

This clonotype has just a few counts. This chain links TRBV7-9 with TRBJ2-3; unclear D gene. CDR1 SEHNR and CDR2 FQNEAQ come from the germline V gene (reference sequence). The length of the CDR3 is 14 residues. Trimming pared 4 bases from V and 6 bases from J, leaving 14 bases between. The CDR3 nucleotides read TGTGCCAGCAGCTCAGAAGGGTCGGGCGATACGCAGTATTTT. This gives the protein CASSSEGSGDTQYF.

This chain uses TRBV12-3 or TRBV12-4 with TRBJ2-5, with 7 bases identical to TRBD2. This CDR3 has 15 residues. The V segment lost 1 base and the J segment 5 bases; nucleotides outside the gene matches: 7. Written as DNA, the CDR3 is TGTGCCAGCAGTTTAGGATGGCGGGGAGGGGAGACCCAGTACTTC. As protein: CASSLGWRGGETQYF.

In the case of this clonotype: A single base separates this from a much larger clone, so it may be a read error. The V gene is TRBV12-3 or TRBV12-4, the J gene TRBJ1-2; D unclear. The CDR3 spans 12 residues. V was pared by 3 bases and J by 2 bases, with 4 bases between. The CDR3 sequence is CASSFLNYGYTF. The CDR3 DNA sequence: TGTGCCAGCAGTTTCTTGAACTATGGCTACACCTTC.

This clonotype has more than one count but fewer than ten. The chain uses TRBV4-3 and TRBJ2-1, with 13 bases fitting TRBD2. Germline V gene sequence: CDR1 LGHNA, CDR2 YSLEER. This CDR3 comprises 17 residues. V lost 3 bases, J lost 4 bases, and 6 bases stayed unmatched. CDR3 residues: CASSQAGTSGAYNEQFF. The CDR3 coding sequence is TGCGCCAGCAGCCAGGCCGGGACTAGCGGGGCATACAATGAGCAGTTCTTC.

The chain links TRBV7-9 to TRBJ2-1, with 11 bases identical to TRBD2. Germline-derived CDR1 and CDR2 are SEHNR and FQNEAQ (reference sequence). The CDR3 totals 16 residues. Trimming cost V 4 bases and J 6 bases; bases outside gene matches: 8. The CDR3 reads CASSYLAGGRSNEQFF. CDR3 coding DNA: TGTGCCAGCAGCTACTTAGCGGGGGGGCGGTCCAATGAGCAGTTCTTC. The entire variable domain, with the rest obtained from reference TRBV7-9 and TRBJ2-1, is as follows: DTGVSQNPRHKITKRGQNVTFRCDPISEHNRLYWYRQTLGQGPEFLTYFQNEAQLEKSRLLSDRFSAERPKGSFSTLEIQRTEQGDSAMYLCASSYLAGGRSNEQFFGPGTRLTVL.

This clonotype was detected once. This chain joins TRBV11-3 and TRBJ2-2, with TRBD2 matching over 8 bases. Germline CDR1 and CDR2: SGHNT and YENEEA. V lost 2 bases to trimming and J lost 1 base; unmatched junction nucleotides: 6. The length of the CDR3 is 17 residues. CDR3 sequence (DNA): TGTGCCAGCAGCTTACCCCAAGCGGGAGTGAACACCGGGGAGCTGTTTTTT. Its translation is CASSLPQAGVNTGELFF.

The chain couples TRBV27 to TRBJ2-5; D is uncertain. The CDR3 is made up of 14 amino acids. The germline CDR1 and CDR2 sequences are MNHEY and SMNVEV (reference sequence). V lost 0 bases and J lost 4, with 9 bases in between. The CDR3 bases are TGTGCCAGCAGTTTATCGGGGTCCCCAGAGACCCAGTACTTC. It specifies CASSLSGSPETQYF.

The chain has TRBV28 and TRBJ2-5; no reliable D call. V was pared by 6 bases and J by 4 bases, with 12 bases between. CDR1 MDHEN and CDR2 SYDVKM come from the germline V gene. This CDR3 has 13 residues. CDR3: CASRLQSLETQYF. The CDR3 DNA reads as TGTGCCAGCAGGCTCCAATCCTTAGAGACCCAGTACTTC.

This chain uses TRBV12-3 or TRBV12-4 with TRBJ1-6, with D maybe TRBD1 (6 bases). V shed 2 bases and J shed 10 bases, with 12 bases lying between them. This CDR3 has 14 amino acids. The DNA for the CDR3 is TGTGCCAGCAGTTTATGGGGGGCGCGATCACCCCTCCACTTT. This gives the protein CASSLWGARSPLHF.

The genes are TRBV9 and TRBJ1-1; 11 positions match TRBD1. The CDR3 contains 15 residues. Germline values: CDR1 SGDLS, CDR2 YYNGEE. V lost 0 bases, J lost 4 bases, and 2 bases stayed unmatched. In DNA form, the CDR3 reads TGTGCCAGCAGCGTAGGAGGGACAGGGGGCACTGAAGCTTTCTTT. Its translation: CASSVGGTGGTEAFF.

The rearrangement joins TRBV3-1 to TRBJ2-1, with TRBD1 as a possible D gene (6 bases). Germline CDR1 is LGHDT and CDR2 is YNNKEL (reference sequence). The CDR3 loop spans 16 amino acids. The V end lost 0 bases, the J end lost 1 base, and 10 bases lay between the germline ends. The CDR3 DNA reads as TGTGCCAGCAGCCAAGAGGGTCAGGGGTCCTACAATGAGCAGTTCTTC. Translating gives CASSQEGQGSYNEQFF.

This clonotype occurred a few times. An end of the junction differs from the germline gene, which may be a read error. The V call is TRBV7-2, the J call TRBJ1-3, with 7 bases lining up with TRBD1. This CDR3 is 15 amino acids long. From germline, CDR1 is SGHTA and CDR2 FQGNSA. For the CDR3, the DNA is TGTGCCAGCAGCAGTAGCGCGGGACAGAGCCTCAAAGGTGGTTTT. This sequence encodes CASSSSAGQSLKGGF.

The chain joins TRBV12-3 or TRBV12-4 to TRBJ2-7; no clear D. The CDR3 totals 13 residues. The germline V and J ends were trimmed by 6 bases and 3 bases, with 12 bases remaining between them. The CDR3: CASSVTENYEQYF. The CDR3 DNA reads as TGTGCCAGCAGCGTGACTGAAAACTACGAGCAGTACTTC.

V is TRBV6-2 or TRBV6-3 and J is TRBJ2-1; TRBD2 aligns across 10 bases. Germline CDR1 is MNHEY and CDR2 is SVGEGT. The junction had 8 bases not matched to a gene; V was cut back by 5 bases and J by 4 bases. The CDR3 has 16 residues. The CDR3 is CASSTVAGGEYNEQFF. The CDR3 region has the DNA TGTGCCAGCAGTACCGTAGCGGGGGGCGAATACAATGAGCAGTTCTTC.

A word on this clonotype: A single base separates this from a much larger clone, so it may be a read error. CDR3 sequence reads: CASSFGGLSGSTIYF. In DNA, the CDR3 is TGCGCCAGCAGCTTCGGAGGCCTCTCTGGAAGCACCATATATTTT. V gene TRBV5-1 combines with J gene TRBJ1-3; D is unclear. Germline-derived CDR1 and CDR2 are SGHRS and YFSETQ. This CDR3 region has 15 residues.

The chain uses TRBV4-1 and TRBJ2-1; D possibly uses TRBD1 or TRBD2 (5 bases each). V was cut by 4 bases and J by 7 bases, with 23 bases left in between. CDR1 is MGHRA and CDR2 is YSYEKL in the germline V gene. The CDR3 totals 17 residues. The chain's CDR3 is CASSLAGPGTSENEQFF. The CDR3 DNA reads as TGCGCCAGCAGCCTGGCCGGGCCAGGGACCTCGGAGAATGAGCAGTTCTTC.

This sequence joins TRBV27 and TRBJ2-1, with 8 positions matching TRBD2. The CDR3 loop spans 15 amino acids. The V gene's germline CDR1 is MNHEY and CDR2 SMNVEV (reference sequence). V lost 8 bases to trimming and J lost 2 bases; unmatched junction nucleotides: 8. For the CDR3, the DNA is TGTGCCAGCCGCATAGCGGGATCCGCCTACAATGAGCAGTTCTTC. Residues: CASRIAGSAYNEQFF.

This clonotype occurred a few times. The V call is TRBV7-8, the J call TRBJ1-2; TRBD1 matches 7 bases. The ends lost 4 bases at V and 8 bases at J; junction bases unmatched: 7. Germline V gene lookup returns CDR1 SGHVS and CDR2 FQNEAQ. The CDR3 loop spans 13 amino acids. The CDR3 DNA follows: TGTGCCAGCAGCTCGGACAGGTTGCGCGGCTACACCTTC. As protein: CASSSDRLRGYTF.

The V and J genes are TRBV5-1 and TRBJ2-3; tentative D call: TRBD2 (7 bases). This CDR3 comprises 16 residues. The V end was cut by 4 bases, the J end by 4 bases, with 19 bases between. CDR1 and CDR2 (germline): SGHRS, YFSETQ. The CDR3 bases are TGCGCCAGCAGCCGAGGAGGGGGGGCCGGGGCAGATACGCAGTATTTT. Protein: CASSRGGGAGADTQYF.

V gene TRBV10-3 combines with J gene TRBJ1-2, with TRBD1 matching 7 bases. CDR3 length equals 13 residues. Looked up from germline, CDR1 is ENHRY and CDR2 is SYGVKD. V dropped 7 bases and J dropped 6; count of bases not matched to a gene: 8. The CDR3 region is CAITPGTANGYTF. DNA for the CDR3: TGTGCCATCACTCCCGGGACAGCAAATGGCTACACCTTC.

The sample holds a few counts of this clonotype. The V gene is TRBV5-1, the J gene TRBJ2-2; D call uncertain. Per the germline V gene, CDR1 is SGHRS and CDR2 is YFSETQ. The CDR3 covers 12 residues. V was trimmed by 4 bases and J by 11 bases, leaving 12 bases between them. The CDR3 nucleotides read TGCGCCAGCAGCATTGACTCTTCCGAGCTGTTTTTT. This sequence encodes CASSIDSSELFF.

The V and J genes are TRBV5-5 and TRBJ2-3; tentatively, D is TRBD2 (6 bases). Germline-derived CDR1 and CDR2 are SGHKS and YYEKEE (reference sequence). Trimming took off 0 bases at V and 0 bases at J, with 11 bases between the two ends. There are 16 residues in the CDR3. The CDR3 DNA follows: TGTGCCAGCAGCTTGGGGGGGGACCTGAGCACAGATACGCAGTATTTT. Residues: CASSLGGDLSTDTQYF.